The 28 T cell receptor beta chains in this list originate from one sample, sequenced in a study of Ad26.COV2.S vaccination and SARS-CoV-2 variants. Libraries were prepared by immunoSEQ multiplex PCR; TCRdb keeps only in-frame clonotypes and omits some of them. The data hold a few hundred thousand clones, with roughly 90% observed a single time. Treatment here: roughly 18 received Ad26.COV2.S at low or high dose, single or two shots; about 5 received placebo; per-sample allocation not given. Each sample was drawn 63 days after the first injection (of vaccine or placebo). Source: peripheral blood, taken in a trial of Ad26.COV2.S vaccine versus placebo. These receptors were obtained from a person between 18 and 59 years old who received the Ad26.COV2.S COVID-19 vaccine or a placebo.

The CDR3 DNA sequence: TGTGCCACCAGTGGAGGACCACCGAACACCGGGGAGCTGTTTTTT. Its protein is CATSGGPPNTGELFF. The V and J genes are TRBV24-1 and TRBJ2-2; D remains ambiguous. CDR3 length equals 15 residues. V lost 5 bases and J 0 bases, leaving 9 bases between the germline ends. CDR1 is KGHDR and CDR2 is SFDVKD in the germline V gene.

The chain couples TRBV6-5 to TRBJ2-7; 12 bases fit TRBD2. The J segment lost 2 bases and the V segment lost 10 bases, leaving 3 bases of the junction unmatched. Germline CDR1 is MNHEY and CDR2 is SVGAGI. The CDR3 spans 13 residues. The CDR3, as DNA: TGTGCCACTGCTAGCGGGGGGGCCTACGAGCAGTACTTC. Protein: CATASGGAYEQYF.

This clone was detected once. The rearrangement joins TRBV6-6 to TRBJ1-1; D call uncertain. This CDR3 contains 14 residues. Deletions cut 2 bases from V and 4 bases from J, with 11 bases between. CDR1 is MNHNY and CDR2 is SVGAGI in the germline V gene (reference sequence). The CDR3, as DNA: TGTGCCAGCAGTTACGATGAAGTCTCCACTGAAGCTTTCTTT. Translated: CASSYDEVSTEAFF.

The chain uses TRBV3-1 (or the pseudogene TRBV3-2) and TRBJ2-2; the match to TRBD1 covers 11 bases. The germline CDR1 and CDR2 sequences are LGHDT and YNNKEL (reference sequence). There are 15 residues in the CDR3. V lost 4 bases, J lost 7 bases, and 5 bases stayed unmatched. The CDR3 here is CASSPTGQGVGELFF. The CDR3 DNA follows: TGTGCCAGCAGCCCAACGGGACAGGGGGTCGGGGAGCTGTTTTTT.

The chain joins TRBV27 to TRBJ2-7; no clear D gene. The germline gives CDR1 MNHEY, CDR2 SMNVEV (reference sequence). The V end lost 8 bases, the J end lost 10 bases, and 21 bases lay between the germline ends. The CDR3 runs to 13 residues. In DNA, the CDR3 is TGTGCCAGCCAATCCGTGGTTAAGGGATTCCAGTACTTC. This encodes CASQSVVKGFQYF.

The gene calls are TRBV6-1 and TRBJ1-2; tentative D call: TRBD1 (6 bases). From germline, CDR1 is MNHNS and CDR2 SASEGT. This CDR3 has 15 residues. V was cut by 2 bases and J by 4 bases, with 14 bases left in between. The CDR3 protein is CASSEILRQVYGYTF. For the CDR3, the DNA is TGTGCCAGCAGTGAAATTCTTAGACAGGTCTATGGCTACACCTTC.

This clone appeared once. The chain uses TRBV3-1 (or the pseudogene TRBV3-2) and TRBJ2-1, with 9 bases aligning to TRBD1. With V trimmed by 0 bases and J by 5 bases, 17 bases remained unmatched. The CDR3 covers 20 residues. Germline-derived CDR1 and CDR2 are LGHDT and YNNKEL (reference sequence). This CDR3 reads CASSQEGHTGGLGGDNEQFF. The CDR3 nucleotides read TGTGCCAGCAGCCAAGAGGGCCACACAGGGGGCCTAGGGGGGGACAATGAGCAGTTCTTC.

The chain uses TRBV6-2 or TRBV6-3 and TRBJ1-2; D remains unclear. Germline loops: CDR1 MNHEY, CDR2 SVGEGT. V dropped 4 bases and J dropped 1 base, with 7 bases sitting between them. There are 13 residues in the CDR3. The CDR3 DNA follows: TGTGCCAGCAGTTCACGTAGTAACTATGGCTACACCTTC. The encoded protein is CASSSRSNYGYTF.

V and J are TRBV5-1 and TRBJ1-2; D not resolved. The CDR3 runs to 14 residues. V gave up 0 bases and J gave up 1 base, with 7 bases separating them. Germline CDR1 SGHRS, CDR2 YFSETQ. The CDR3: CASSLEAGNYGYTF. CDR3 nucleotide sequence: TGCGCCAGCAGCTTGGAAGCGGGTAACTATGGCTACACCTTC.

This chain joins TRBV7-2 and TRBJ2-3, with a possible D match to TRBD2 (6 bases). Between the trimmed V and J ends, which lost 0 bases and 2 bases, there was a span of 18 bases. Per germline, CDR1 SGHTA and CDR2 FQGNSA. CDR3 size: 18 residues. The DNA of the CDR3 is TGTGCCAGCAGCTTAGCAGCTTGGCGGGGACTCCACACAGATACGCAGTATTTT. It is translated as CASSLAAWRGLHTDTQYF.

This clone came up a few times. The chain carries TRBV5-4 and TRBJ1-2; D gene unclear. V was shortened by 3 bases and J by 5 bases, with 11 bases between the two germline ends. The CDR3 loop spans 13 amino acids. Germline V lookup: CDR1 SGHNT, CDR2 YYREEE (reference sequence). CDR3 sequence: CASSSAGDYGYTF. The CDR3 DNA follows: TGTGCCAGCAGCTCCGCGGGCGATTATGGCTACACCTTC.

The chain joins TRBV27 to TRBJ2-3; D is perhaps TRBD1 (5 bases). V was cut by 3 bases and J by 1 base, with 14 bases left in between. Germline V CDR1 and CDR2: MNHEY, SMNVEV (reference sequence). The CDR3 sequence is 16 residues long. Here the CDR3 reads CASSFSVGLGTDTQYF. CDR3 DNA sequence: TGTGCCAGCAGTTTTAGTGTGGGGCTCGGCACAGATACGCAGTATTTT.

This rearrangement joins TRBV5-1 to TRBJ2-7; D tentatively reads TRBD1 or TRBD2 (6 bases each). Trimming stripped 5 bases from V and 2 bases from J, with 17 bases between. Germline-derived CDR1 and CDR2 are SGHRS and YFSETQ. The CDR3 is 15 residues long. As DNA, the CDR3 is TGCGCCAGCAGGAGTTGGGGGGCGGGGACCTACGAGCAGTACTTC. Its protein product is CASRSWGAGTYEQYF.

The chain is built from TRBV9 and TRBJ2-7; 7 bases match TRBD2. V lost 4 bases, J lost 7 bases, and 2 bases stayed unmatched. The CDR3 spans 11 residues. Germline-derived CDR1 and CDR2 are SGDLS and YYNGEE. CDR3 in amino acids: CASSHGGEQYF. The CDR3 region has the DNA TGTGCCAGCAGCCACGGGGGGGAGCAGTACTTC.

The CDR3 here is CACFQGLSGNTIYF. CDR3 DNA: TGTGCCTGCTTTCAGGGCCTCTCTGGAAACACCATATATTTT. The chain uses TRBV30 and TRBJ1-3, with D tentatively TRBD1 (5 bases). Germline lookup yields CDR1 GTSNPN and CDR2 SVGIG (reference sequence). Trimming left V 6 bases short and J 0 bases short, with 12 bases between. The CDR3 totals 14 residues.

The rearrangement uses TRBV3-1 (or the pseudogene TRBV3-2) and TRBJ2-2; D tentatively reads TRBD1 or TRBD2 (6 bases each). From germline, CDR1 is LGHDT and CDR2 YNNKEL (reference sequence). Trimming stripped 0 bases from V and 6 bases from J, with 17 bases between. This CDR3 spans 17 amino acids. The CDR3 nucleotides are TGTGCCAGCAGCCAAGAAATGGTGGGGGGCGCGGCCGGGGAGCTGTTTTTT. Amino acids: CASSQEMVGGAAGELFF.

This chain uses TRBV19 with TRBJ2-1, with a possible D match to TRBD1 (6 bases). Germline assignment: CDR1 LNHDA and CDR2 SQIVND (reference sequence). The CDR3 loop spans 16 amino acids. V dropped 5 bases and J dropped 4 bases, with 18 bases sitting between them. Here the CDR3 reads CASSQGGSYSYNEQFF. DNA for the CDR3: TGTGCCAGTAGTCAAGGGGGTTCCTATAGTTACAATGAGCAGTTCTTC.

The CDR3: CASILSSYEQYF. The CDR3 DNA reads TGTGCCAGCATTCTGAGCTCCTACGAGCAGTACTTC. V usage is TRBV6-5 and J usage is TRBJ2-7; D ambiguous. V gave up 7 bases and J gave up 0 bases, with 7 bases separating them. The CDR3 has 12 amino acids. Germline CDR1 and CDR2: MNHEY and SVGAGI.

The chain is built from TRBV11-3 and TRBJ2-5; TRBD1 matches 7 bases. J gave up 5 bases and V 5 bases, and 5 bases lay outside the gene matches. The germline gives CDR1 SGHNT, CDR2 YENEEA. The CDR3 has 13 residues. The chain's CDR3 is CASSPTGSETQYF. CDR3 coding DNA: TGTGCCAGCAGCCCGACAGGGTCGGAGACCCAGTACTTC.

The chain has TRBV12-3 or TRBV12-4 and TRBJ2-1, with unresolved D. The V end was cut by 5 bases, the J end by 8 bases, with 10 bases between. The CDR3 runs to 12 residues. The CDR3 nucleotides are TGTGCCAGCAGTCTGAGTCGTTATGAGCAGTTCTTC. Translation gives CASSLSRYEQFF.

V and J are TRBV4-3 and TRBJ2-5; 10 bases are shared with TRBD2. There are 16 residues in the CDR3. The J segment lost 0 bases and the V segment lost 2 bases, leaving 3 bases of the junction unmatched. CDR1 is LGHNA, CDR2 YSLEER, per germline. CDR3 nucleotide sequence: TGCGCCAGCAGCCAAAGTCTAGCGGGGGACCAAGAGACCCAGTACTTC. Amino acids: CASSQSLAGDQETQYF.

This rearrangement joins TRBV4-3 to TRBJ2-2; the D gene is possibly TRBD1 (6 bases). With 1 base removed from V and 0 bases from J, the gap between germline ends came to 12 bases. The CDR3 runs 17 residues. Looked up from germline, CDR1 is LGHNA and CDR2 is YSLEER. DNA of the CDR3: TGCGCCAGCAGCCAAGCGGGACACCGTACGAACACCGGGGAGCTGTTTTTT. As protein: CASSQAGHRTNTGELFF.

The rearrangement joins TRBV27 to TRBJ1-3, with a weak D call TRBD1 (6 bases). Germline V gene data show CDR1 as MNHEY and CDR2 as SMNVEV (reference sequence). Trimming stripped 6 bases from V and 2 bases from J, with 11 bases between. The CDR3 is 14 residues long. CDR3: CASSLGGPGNTIYF. CDR3 nucleotides: TGTGCCAGCAGCCTAGGGGGGCCTGGAAACACCATATATTTT.

V usage is TRBV24-1 and J usage is TRBJ2-7; TRBD1 might be the D (5 bases). This CDR3 comprises 14 residues. V was pared by 5 bases and J by 3 bases, with 13 bases between. The germline V gene has CDR1 KGHDR and CDR2 SFDVKD. The CDR3 sequence: CATSGRTRRYEQYF. Here the CDR3 DNA reads TGTGCCACCAGTGGCCGGACAAGACGCTACGAGCAGTACTTC.

This chain connects TRBV7-6 to TRBJ1-6; D might be TRBD1 (6 bases). V was trimmed by 5 bases and J by 4 bases, leaving 12 bases between them. Germline CDR1 is SGHVS and CDR2 is FNYEAQ. The length of the CDR3 is 15 residues. Here the CDR3 reads CASSPSTGYNSPLHF. The CDR3 DNA reads TGTGCCAGCAGCCCATCGACAGGTTATAATTCACCCCTCCACTTT.

This chain joins TRBV9 and TRBJ1-2, with D possibly being TRBD1 (5 bases). Trimming took off 0 bases at V and 6 bases at J, with 12 bases between the two ends. The CDR3 extends over 14 amino acids. Germline V lookup: CDR1 SGDLS, CDR2 YYNGEE. The DNA for the CDR3 is TGTGCCAGCAGCGTAGGCAGGGCCGGGGATGGCTACACCTTC. The encoded protein is CASSVGRAGDGYTF.

The rearrangement joins TRBV19 to TRBJ2-7, with 9 nucleotides matching TRBD1. The germline CDR1 and CDR2 sequences are LNHDA and SQIVND (reference sequence). The CDR3 length is 14 residues. Trimming at V came to 3 bases and at J to 5 bases, leaving 5 bases not matched to a gene. CDR3 region: CASSMTGGPNEQYF. The CDR3 DNA reads TGTGCCAGTAGTATGACAGGGGGACCGAACGAGCAGTACTTC.

The rearrangement joins TRBV3-1 (or the pseudogene TRBV3-2) to TRBJ2-1; tentative D call: TRBD2 (6 bases). This CDR3 contains 18 residues. Germline-derived CDR1 and CDR2 are LGHDT and YNNKEL (reference sequence). Trimming removed 0 bases from V and 4 bases from J, with 19 bases in between. DNA for the CDR3: TGTGCCAGCAGCCAAGAGGCACGCGGGACCCTCACGTACAATGAGCAGTTCTTC. This codes for CASSQEARGTLTYNEQFF.